The clone carrying this T cell receptor (beta chain) was recorded only once. The data were obtained in a study of tumor-infiltrating lymphocytes in primary liver carcinoma. The CDR3 has 15 residues. Trimming stripped 5 bases from V and 11 bases from J, with 24 bases between. Per germline, CDR1 SGHAT and CDR2 FQNNGV. From around 520 ng of total RNA, TCR beta-specific cDNA was reverse-transcribed using a constant-region primer. Three nested multiplex PCR rounds, a slightly modified ARM-PCR method, built the TCR beta libraries. TRBV1-TRBV30 forward primers and a C-beta reverse primer were used in the first two PCR rounds, which each ran for nine to ten cycles. Via MiXCR, TCRdb re-called the multiplex PCR reads, giving one row per CDR3 protein. The sample carries roughly 55,000 distinct CDR3 sequences, just over 70% recorded once. The 20-30 mg bulk tissue piece was not sorted before simultaneous RNA and DNA extraction.

The V gene is TRBV11-2, the J gene TRBJ2-5, with a tentative D call TRBD1 (6 bases). Sequences were obtained from liver tumor tissue from sampling region 2. Subset specified: tumor region T2, inferior pole. The receptor comes from a man aged 35 to 55 with primary liver carcinoma and hepatitis B virus infection. DNA for the CDR3: TGTGCCAGCAGCCAAACTCCTGGCAGGGGAAAGAGACAGTACTTC. It specifies CASSQTPGRGKRQYF.